This entry concerns a single T cell receptor beta chain. As yet, its antigen is unknown. The study ran the assay at deep level. Source study methods: Quality scores were absent from the junction-only immunoSEQ sequences, so filtering differed. Some clones are missing from TCRdb's copy, which holds only in-frame ones; the method was immunoSEQ multiplex PCR. The DNA gave D and trimming, while V, J and clone size come from that table. The sample holds about a million clones, under 80% seen once. This CDR3 is built from 12 residues. Germline-derived CDR1 and CDR2 are SGHRS and YFSETQ. Trimming left V 0 bases short and J 6 bases short, with 3 bases between. This entry comes from a study of shared clonotypes between healthy human individuals. Study-wide points: Collection of samples was limited to blood; tissue repertoires likely differ. Naive subsets, compared against memory subsets, generally had larger estimated richness values.

V and J are TRBV5-1 and TRBJ2-2; D ambiguous. The sequence came from a man aged 18 to 30 in good health. Source material: memory CD4+ T cells sorted from blood. The subset is: CD45RA-negative fraction. As DNA, the CDR3 is TGCGCCAGCAGCTTGGCACCCGGGGAGCTGTTTTTT. It codes for CASSLAPGELFF.